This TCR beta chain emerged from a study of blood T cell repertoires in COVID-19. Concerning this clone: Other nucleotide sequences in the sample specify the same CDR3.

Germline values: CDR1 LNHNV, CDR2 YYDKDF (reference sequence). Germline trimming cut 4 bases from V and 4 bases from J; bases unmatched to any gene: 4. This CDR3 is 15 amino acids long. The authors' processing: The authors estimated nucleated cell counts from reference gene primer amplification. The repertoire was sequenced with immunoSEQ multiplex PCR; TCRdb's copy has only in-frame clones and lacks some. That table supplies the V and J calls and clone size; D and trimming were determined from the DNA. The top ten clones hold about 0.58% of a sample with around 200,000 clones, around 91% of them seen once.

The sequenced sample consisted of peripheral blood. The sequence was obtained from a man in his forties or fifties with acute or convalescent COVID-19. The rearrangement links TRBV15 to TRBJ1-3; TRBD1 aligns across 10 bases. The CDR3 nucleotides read TGTGCCACCAGCAAAGACAGGGGGCACGGAAACACCATATATTTT. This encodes CATSKDRGHGNTIYF.